This T cell receptor (beta chain) was found in a study of blood T cell repertoires in COVID-19. The method was immunoSEQ multiplex PCR; TCRdb's version includes in-frame clones alone and lacks a portion of them. This sample carries 240,000 or so clones, 85% to 90% of them seen once, and the ten largest clones take 0.75% to 1%. This TCR was sampled from a middle-aged woman who had recovered from COVID-19. Material: peripheral blood.

This CDR3 is CASRGRGRTEAFF. The CDR3 DNA reads as TGTGCCAGCAGGGGCAGGGGGCGGACTGAAGCTTTCTTT. J is TRBJ1-1 and V is TRBV6-5; TRBD1 matches 8 bases. The trim removed 6 bases at V and 5 bases at J, leaving 5 bases unmatched. CDR1 is MNHEY, CDR2 SVGAGI, per germline. The CDR3 is 13 amino acids.